These 28 T cell receptor beta chains originate from one sample sequenced in a study of a mutant IDH1 vaccine in newly diagnosed glioma. Antigens for these TCRs are unknown. Generated by immunoSEQ multiplex PCR, the TCRdb table keeps only in-frame clones and is missing some. The sample lists around 56,000 clones; about 81% were seen once. The time point was: week 23, last vaccination. All doses held 300 ug of mutant IDH1 20-mer peptide, with topical imiquimod. The source was PBMCs, collected from a glioma patient whose treatment included an IDH1 peptide vaccine. The receptors originated from a middle-aged woman with glioma. Some clones in this sample may be carry-over from other donors' samples.

The rearrangement links TRBV30 to TRBJ1-3; TRBD1 is a possible D gene (6 bases). The CDR3 sequence is 15 residues long. V was clipped by 3 bases and J by 0 bases, with 12 bases between them. In germline, CDR1 is GTSNPN, CDR2 SVGIG (reference sequence). CDR3 residues: CAWRLQGYSGNTIYF. DNA of the CDR3: TGTGCCTGGAGACTACAGGGCTACTCTGGAAACACCATATATTTT.

The J gene is TRBJ2-1, the V gene TRBV10-2; 7 nucleotides agree with TRBD1. The CDR3 sequence is 13 residues long. With V trimmed by 8 bases and J by 2 bases, 3 bases remained unmatched. Germline V gives CDR1 WSHSY, CDR2 SAAADI. The DNA of the CDR3 is TGCGCCAGCTTGACAGGGCCCTACAATGAGCAGTTCTTC. This translates into CASLTGPYNEQFF.

J is TRBJ1-1 and V is TRBV4-3, with 8 bases aligning to TRBD1. Germline trimming cut 6 bases from V and 6 bases from J; bases unmatched to any gene: 3. The CDR3 is 12 amino acids. CDR1 is LGHNA, CDR2 YSLEER, per germline. CDR3 protein: CASRDRVSEAFF. The CDR3 DNA reads as TGCGCCAGCAGGGACAGGGTGTCTGAAGCTTTCTTT.

This clone has only a few counts. This sequence joins TRBV21-1 and TRBJ2-2; the table's D call of TRBD2 was not tested on the DNA. TRBV21-1 is tagged as a pseudogene. This CDR3 is built from 15 residues. The CDR3 loop reads CASLPGESHTGELFF. In DNA form, the CDR3 reads TGTGCCAGCCTCCCGGGGGAGTCTCACACCGGGGAGCTGTTTTTT.

This clone has only a few counts. The chain is built from TRBV6-6 and TRBJ2-2; TRBD1 is a possible D gene (6 bases). CDR3 length: 14 residues. From germline, CDR1 is MNHNY and CDR2 SVGAGI (reference sequence). V was cut by 8 bases and J by 0 bases, with 10 bases left in between. CDR3 DNA: TGTGCCAGCGGACAGTTCGCGAACACCGGGGAGCTGTTTTTT. Protein product: CASGQFANTGELFF.

The CDR3 here is CASSLTANTEAFF. The CDR3 coding sequence is TGCGCCAGCAGCCTTACAGCAAACACTGAAGCTTTCTTT. The V gene is TRBV4-3, the J gene TRBJ1-1, with no clear D. The germline V gene has CDR1 LGHNA and CDR2 YSLEER. V lost 4 bases and J 2 bases, leaving 8 bases between the germline ends. The CDR3 contains 13 residues.

The rearrangement uses TRBV5-1 and TRBJ1-1, with D possibly being TRBD1 (6 bases). Trimming removed 4 bases from V and 1 base from J, with 14 bases in between. This CDR3 region has 15 residues. The germline CDR1 and CDR2 sequences are SGHRS and YFSETQ. The CDR3 DNA follows: TGCGCCAGCAGCCCGTGGGGGCTTAGGAACACTGAAGCTTTCTTT. This translates into CASSPWGLRNTEAFF.

The genes are TRBV5-4 and TRBJ1-2; a weak D match, TRBD1 (6 bases). The germline CDR1 and CDR2 sequences are SGHNT and YYREEE (reference sequence). CDR3 length: 16 residues. V gave up 4 bases and J gave up 8 bases, with 24 bases separating them. CDR3 coding DNA: TGTGCCAGCAGCCTTGGGGGAACAGGGCCCCCTCGGGGCTACACCTTC. The encoded protein is CASSLGGTGPPRGYTF.

This clone was recorded only once. V usage is TRBV6-6 and J usage is TRBJ2-5; the match to TRBD2 covers 12 bases. The CDR3 runs to 14 residues. Germline V gives CDR1 MNHNY, CDR2 SVGAGI (reference sequence). With 5 bases clipped from V and 4 bases from J, the junction kept 2 bases outside the gene matches. In DNA form, the CDR3 reads TGTGCCAGCAGTCTAGCGGGGGGGGGAGAGACCCAGTACTTC. The encoded protein is CASSLAGGGETQYF.

The sample holds one count of this clone. This chain links TRBV6-5 with TRBJ1-5; D is ambiguous. V lost 4 bases, J lost 3 bases, and 10 bases lay in between. Germline assignment: CDR1 MNHEY and CDR2 SVGAGI. The CDR3 spans 14 residues. CDR3 sequence: CASSSRPTNQPQHF. The CDR3, as DNA: TGTGCCAGCAGTTCTAGACCTACCAATCAGCCCCAGCATTTT.

The chain couples TRBV6-6 to TRBJ2-1; 10 bases align to TRBD2. The CDR3 consists of 15 residues. From germline, CDR1 is MNHNY and CDR2 SVGAGI (reference sequence). The junction had 7 bases not matched to a gene; V was cut back by 7 bases and J by 4 bases. In nucleotides, the CDR3 is TGTGCCAGCACTGTTAGCGGGGGGCAGTACAATGAGCAGTTCTTC. Protein product: CASTVSGGQYNEQFF.

This rearrangement joins TRBV2 to TRBJ2-3; TRBD1 agrees at 7 bases. V was pared by 7 bases and J by 2 bases, with 3 bases of the junction left unmatched. The germline gives CDR1 SNHLY, CDR2 FYNNEI. The CDR3 has 13 amino acids. CDR3 nucleotides: TGTGCCAGCACTACAGGGGTCACAGATACGCAGTATTTT. This codes for CASTTGVTDTQYF.

The genes are TRBV7-9 and TRBJ2-7, with 8 bases aligning to TRBD2. V trimming: 5 bases; J trimming: 5 bases; junction bases outside the gene matches: 8. The germline CDR1 and CDR2 sequences are SEHNR and FQNEAQ (reference sequence). This CDR3 comprises 14 residues. The CDR3: CASSPTGGLHEQYF. In DNA form, the CDR3 reads TGTGCCAGCAGCCCCACGGGGGGGCTCCACGAGCAGTACTTC.

The genes are TRBV30 and TRBJ1-3; 9 bases align to TRBD1. This CDR3 has 15 residues. Germline V CDR1 and CDR2: GTSNPN, SVGIG (reference sequence). The V gene end was trimmed by 3 bases and the J gene end by 0 bases; junction bases not matched to a gene: 3. The CDR3: CAWRGQGISGNTIYF. CDR3 coding DNA: TGTGCCTGGAGGGGACAGGGTATCTCTGGAAACACCATATATTTT.

This rearrangement joins TRBV6-1 to TRBJ1-6; 8 nucleotides match TRBD1. The CDR3 is 14 amino acids. J gave up 9 bases and V 7 bases, and 8 bases lay outside the gene matches. CDR1 is MNHNS, CDR2 SASEGT, per germline. The CDR3: CASTYDRGRSPLHF. The CDR3 DNA is TGTGCCAGCACTTATGACAGGGGCCGTTCACCCCTCCACTTT.

V gene TRBV7-2 combines with J gene TRBJ2-1, with TRBD2 identical over 16 bases. There are 16 residues in the CDR3. CDR1 SGHTA and CDR2 FQGNSA come from the germline V gene. V was clipped by 5 bases and J by 7 bases; unmatched bases: 5. This CDR3 is CASSTVGLAGGNEQFF. For the CDR3, the DNA is TGTGCCAGCAGCACCGTGGGACTAGCGGGGGGGAATGAGCAGTTCTTC.

V usage is TRBV5-6 and J usage is TRBJ2-5; 12 bases map to TRBD2. CDR3 length equals 18 residues. Germline loops: CDR1 SGHDT, CDR2 YYEEEE. V shed 0 bases and J 4 bases; nucleotides not matched to a gene: 10. The CDR3 DNA is TGTGCCAGCAGCTTGGGTCCCCCTAGCGGGGGGGCCACAGAGACCCAGTACTTC. It translates to CASSLGPPSGGATETQYF.

The J gene is TRBJ2-7, the V gene TRBV4-1; 9 nucleotides agree with TRBD2. V shed 0 bases, J shed 2 bases, and the junction held 5 bases outside the gene matches. The germline gives CDR1 MGHRA, CDR2 YSYEKL. This CDR3 comprises 16 residues. CDR3 amino acids: CASSQEKRGAAYEQYF. The DNA of the CDR3 is TGCGCCAGCAGCCAAGAGAAGCGGGGGGCCGCCTACGAGCAGTACTTC.

V gene TRBV2 combines with J gene TRBJ1-4; D call uncertain. This CDR3 spans 14 amino acids. The germline V and J ends were trimmed by 10 bases and 7 bases, with 19 bases remaining between them. Looked up from germline, CDR1 is SNHLY and CDR2 is FYNNEI. The CDR3 DNA reads TGTGCCACCTCTTTGGGAGGGAAGGGTGAAAAACTGTTTTTT. This translates into CATSLGGKGEKLFF.

The V and J genes are TRBV6-5 and TRBJ2-7; 11 nucleotides agree with TRBD2. The CDR3 totals 15 residues. V shed 4 bases and J 1 base; nucleotides not matched to a gene: 3. CDR1 is MNHEY and CDR2 is SVGAGI in the germline V gene. CDR3 in amino acids: CASSSTSGGSYEQYF. The CDR3 DNA reads TGTGCCAGCAGTTCTACTAGCGGGGGATCCTACGAGCAGTACTTC.

The chain links TRBV29-1 to TRBJ1-2, with a possible D match to TRBD1 (5 bases). CDR1 and CDR2 (germline): SQVTM, ANQGSEA. This CDR3 contains 12 residues. The germline V and J ends were trimmed by 7 bases and 8 bases, with 17 bases remaining between them. The CDR3 region is CSGLLRDTGYTF. The CDR3 coding sequence is TGCAGCGGACTACTCAGGGATACGGGCTACACCTTC.

The V gene is TRBV15, the J gene TRBJ2-7; a possible D gene is TRBD2 (6 bases). Germline V gene data show CDR1 as LNHNV and CDR2 as YYDKDF (reference sequence). V was trimmed by 4 bases and J by 0 bases, leaving 10 bases between them. The CDR3 is 14 amino acids. CDR3 loop: CATSTTEGSYEQYF. CDR3 in DNA: TGTGCCACCAGCACGACGGAGGGCTCCTACGAGCAGTACTTC.

This chain joins TRBV6-6 and TRBJ1-6, with 7 bases lining up with TRBD1. This CDR3 region has 15 residues. After removal of 7 bases from V and 2 bases from J, the junction contained 5 bases not matched to a gene. The V gene's germline CDR1 is MNHNY and CDR2 SVGAGI (reference sequence). CDR3 residues: CASTDRATYNSPLHF. CDR3 nucleotide sequence: TGTGCCAGCACTGACAGGGCAACCTATAATTCACCCCTCCACTTT.

The V gene is TRBV11-3, the J gene TRBJ2-7; TRBD1 matches 9 bases. The CDR3 is made up of 14 amino acids. The trim removed 5 bases at V and 3 bases at J, leaving 5 bases unmatched. CDR1 and CDR2 (germline): SGHNT, YENEEA. In nucleotides, the CDR3 is TGTGCCAGCAGCCGGACAGGGGTAGGCTACGAGCAGTACTTC. This sequence encodes CASSRTGVGYEQYF.

The chain uses TRBV5-1 and TRBJ1-5; D ambiguous. The germline CDR1 and CDR2 sequences are SGHRS and YFSETQ. The ends were cut back, 0 bases at V and 4 bases at J, with 5 bases in the middle. The CDR3 runs to 13 residues. CDR3 bases: TGCGCCAGCAGCTTGGCAGTTAATCAGCCCCAGCATTTT. Protein product: CASSLAVNQPQHF.

By share, this clone ranks as medium-sized. This chain links TRBV5-6 with TRBJ2-7, with 8 positions matching TRBD1. There are 15 residues in the CDR3. The germline gives CDR1 SGHDT, CDR2 YYEEEE. V lost 0 bases and J lost 3; bases outside the gene matches: 5. The CDR3 sequence is CASSLGQGLIYEQYF. In DNA, the CDR3 is TGTGCCAGCAGCTTGGGACAGGGGCTTATCTACGAGCAGTACTTC.

V and J are TRBV19 and TRBJ1-2; 10 bases agree with TRBD1. The germline gives CDR1 LNHDA, CDR2 SQIVND (reference sequence). V shed 5 bases and J 7 bases; nucleotides not matched to a gene: 10. The CDR3 is made up of 15 amino acids. The CDR3 sequence: CASSSRDRGLSGYTF. The DNA of the CDR3 is TGTGCCAGTAGTTCCCGGGACAGGGGTCTATCTGGCTACACCTTC.

The V call is TRBV6-1, the J call TRBJ1-3; a possible D gene is TRBD1 (5 bases). The CDR3 is 15 amino acids. The germline V gene encodes CDR1 MNHNS and CDR2 SASEGT. The V and J ends lost 1 base and 3 bases respectively, with 10 bases between them. CDR3 coding DNA: TGTGCCAGCAGTGAAGGGGGCTCCTATGGAAACACCATATATTTT. Its translation: CASSEGGSYGNTIYF.